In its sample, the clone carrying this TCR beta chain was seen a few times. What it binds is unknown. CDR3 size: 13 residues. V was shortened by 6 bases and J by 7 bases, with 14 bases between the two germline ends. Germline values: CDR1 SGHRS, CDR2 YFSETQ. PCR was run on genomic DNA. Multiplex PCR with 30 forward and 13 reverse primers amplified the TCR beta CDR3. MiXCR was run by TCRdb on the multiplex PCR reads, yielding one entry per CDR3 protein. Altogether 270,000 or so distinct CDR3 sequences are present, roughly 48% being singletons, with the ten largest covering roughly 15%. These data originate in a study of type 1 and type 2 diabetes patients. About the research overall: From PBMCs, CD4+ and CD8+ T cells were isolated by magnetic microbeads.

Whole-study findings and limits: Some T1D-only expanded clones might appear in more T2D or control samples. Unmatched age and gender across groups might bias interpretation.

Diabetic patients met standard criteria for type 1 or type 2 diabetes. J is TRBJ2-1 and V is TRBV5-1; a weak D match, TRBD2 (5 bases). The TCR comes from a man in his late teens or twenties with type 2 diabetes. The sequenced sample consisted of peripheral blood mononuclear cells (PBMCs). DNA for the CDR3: TGCGCCAGCACTAGCCCCATTGAGAATGAGCAGTTCTTC. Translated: CASTSPIENEQFF.